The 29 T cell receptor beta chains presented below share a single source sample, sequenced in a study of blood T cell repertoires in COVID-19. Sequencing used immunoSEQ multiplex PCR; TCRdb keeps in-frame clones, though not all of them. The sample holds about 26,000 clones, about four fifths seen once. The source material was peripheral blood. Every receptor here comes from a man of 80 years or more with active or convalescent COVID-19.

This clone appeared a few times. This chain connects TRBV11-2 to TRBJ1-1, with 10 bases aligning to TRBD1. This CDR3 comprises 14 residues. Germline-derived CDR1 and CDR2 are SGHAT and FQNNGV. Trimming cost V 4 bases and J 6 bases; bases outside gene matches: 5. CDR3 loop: CASSSPGTGAEAFF. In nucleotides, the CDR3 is TGTGCCAGCAGCTCTCCCGGGACAGGGGCTGAAGCTTTCTTT.

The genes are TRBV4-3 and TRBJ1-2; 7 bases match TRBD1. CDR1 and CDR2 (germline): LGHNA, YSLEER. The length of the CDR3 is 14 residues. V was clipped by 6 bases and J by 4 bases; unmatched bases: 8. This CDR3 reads CASSQGVGLYGYTF. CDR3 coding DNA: TGCGCCAGCAGTCAGGGGGTCGGGCTCTATGGCTACACCTTC.

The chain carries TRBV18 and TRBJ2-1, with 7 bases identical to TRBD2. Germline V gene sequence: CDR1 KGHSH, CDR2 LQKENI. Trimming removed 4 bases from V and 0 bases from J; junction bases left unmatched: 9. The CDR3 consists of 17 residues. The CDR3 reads CASSLALAENSYNEQFF. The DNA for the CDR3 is TGTGCCAGCTCACTTGCCCTAGCGGAAAACTCCTACAATGAGCAGTTCTTC.

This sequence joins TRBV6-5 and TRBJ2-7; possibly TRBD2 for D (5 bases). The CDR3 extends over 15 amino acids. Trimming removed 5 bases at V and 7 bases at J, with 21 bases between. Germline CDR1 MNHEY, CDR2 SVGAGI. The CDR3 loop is CASSPPGSVRGEQYF. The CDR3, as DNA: TGTGCCAGCAGTCCCCCCGGGTCCGTTCGGGGAGAGCAGTACTTC.

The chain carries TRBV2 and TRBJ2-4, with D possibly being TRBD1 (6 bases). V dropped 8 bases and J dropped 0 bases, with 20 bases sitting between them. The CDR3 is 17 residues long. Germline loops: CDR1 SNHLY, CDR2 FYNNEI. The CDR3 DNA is TGTGCCAGCGGCGGTACGTGGGACATTCAAGCCAAAAACATTCAGTACTTC. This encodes CASGGTWDIQAKNIQYF.

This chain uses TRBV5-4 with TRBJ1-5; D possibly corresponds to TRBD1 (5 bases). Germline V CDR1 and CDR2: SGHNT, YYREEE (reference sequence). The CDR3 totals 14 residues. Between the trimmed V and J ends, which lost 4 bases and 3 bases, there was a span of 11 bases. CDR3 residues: CASSHQGFNQPQHF. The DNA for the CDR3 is TGTGCCAGCAGCCACCAGGGTTTCAATCAGCCCCAGCATTTT.

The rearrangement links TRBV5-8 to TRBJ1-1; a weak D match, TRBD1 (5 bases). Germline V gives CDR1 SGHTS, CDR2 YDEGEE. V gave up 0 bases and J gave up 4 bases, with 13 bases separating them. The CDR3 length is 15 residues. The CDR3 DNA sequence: TGTGCCAGCAGCTTGGAGGGGAGGCCGGGCACTGAAGCTTTCTTT. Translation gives CASSLEGRPGTEAFF.

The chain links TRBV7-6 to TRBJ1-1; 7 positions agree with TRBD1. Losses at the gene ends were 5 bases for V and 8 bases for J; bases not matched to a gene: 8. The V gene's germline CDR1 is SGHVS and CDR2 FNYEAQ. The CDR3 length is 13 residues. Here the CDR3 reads CASSAHRGREAFF. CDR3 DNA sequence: TGTGCCAGCAGCGCGCACAGGGGCCGGGAAGCTTTCTTT. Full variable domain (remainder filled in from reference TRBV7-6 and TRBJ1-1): GAGVSQSPRYKVTKRGQDVALRCDPISGHVSLYWYRQALGQGPEFLTYFNYEAQQDKSGLPNDRFSAERPEGSISTLTIQRTEQRDSAMYRCASSAHRGREAFFGQGTRLTVV.

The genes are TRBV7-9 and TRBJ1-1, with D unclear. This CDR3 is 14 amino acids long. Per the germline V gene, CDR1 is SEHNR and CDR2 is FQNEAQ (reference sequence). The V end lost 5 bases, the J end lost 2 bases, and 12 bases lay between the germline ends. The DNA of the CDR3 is TGTGCCAGCAGCCCACAACAGTTCAACACTGAAGCTTTCTTT. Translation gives CASSPQQFNTEAFF.

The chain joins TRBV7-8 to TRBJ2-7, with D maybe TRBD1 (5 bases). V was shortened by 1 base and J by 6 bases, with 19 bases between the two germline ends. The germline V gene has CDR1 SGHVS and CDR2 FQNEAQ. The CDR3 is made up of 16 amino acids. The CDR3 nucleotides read TGTGCCAGCAGCTTAGAAAATCGTCTAGTCGACAGCGAGCAGTACTTC. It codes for CASSLENRLVDSEQYF.

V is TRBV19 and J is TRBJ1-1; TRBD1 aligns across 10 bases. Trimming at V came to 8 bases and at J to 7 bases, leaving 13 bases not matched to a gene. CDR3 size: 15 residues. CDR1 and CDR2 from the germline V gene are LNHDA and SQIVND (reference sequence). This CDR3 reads CASPCRTGGSYEAFF. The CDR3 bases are TGTGCCAGTCCCTGCCGGACAGGGGGTTCTTATGAAGCTTTCTTT.

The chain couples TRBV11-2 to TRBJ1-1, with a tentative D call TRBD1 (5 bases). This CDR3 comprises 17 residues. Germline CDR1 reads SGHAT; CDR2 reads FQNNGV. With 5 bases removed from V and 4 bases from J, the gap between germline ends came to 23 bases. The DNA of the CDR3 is TGTGCCAGCAGCCCTCCCCGGGGGGGGGTTTCGCTCACTGAAGCTTTCTTT. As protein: CASSPPRGGVSLTEAFF.

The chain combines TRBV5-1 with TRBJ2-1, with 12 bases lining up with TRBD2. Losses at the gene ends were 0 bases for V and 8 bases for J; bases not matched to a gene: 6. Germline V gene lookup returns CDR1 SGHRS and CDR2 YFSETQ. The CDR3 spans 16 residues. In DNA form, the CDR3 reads TGCGCCAGCAGCTTGGGATCTAGCGGGGGGGCGCATGAGCAGTTCTTC. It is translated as CASSLGSSGGAHEQFF.

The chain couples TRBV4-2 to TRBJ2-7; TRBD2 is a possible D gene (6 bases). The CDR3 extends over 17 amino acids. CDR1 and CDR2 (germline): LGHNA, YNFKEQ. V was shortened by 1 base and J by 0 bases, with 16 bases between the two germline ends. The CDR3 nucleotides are TGTGCCAGCAGCCAAGTTGGGTGGAGGGGCAGCTCCTACGAGCAGTACTTC. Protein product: CASSQVGWRGSSYEQYF.

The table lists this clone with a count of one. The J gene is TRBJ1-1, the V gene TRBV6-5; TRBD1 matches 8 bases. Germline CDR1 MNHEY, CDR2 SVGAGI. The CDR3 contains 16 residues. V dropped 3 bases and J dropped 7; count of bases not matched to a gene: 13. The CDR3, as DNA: TGTGCCAGCAGTTATGGGGGGCAGGGGGCGAGAGGTGAAGCTTTCTTT. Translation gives CASSYGGQGARGEAFF.

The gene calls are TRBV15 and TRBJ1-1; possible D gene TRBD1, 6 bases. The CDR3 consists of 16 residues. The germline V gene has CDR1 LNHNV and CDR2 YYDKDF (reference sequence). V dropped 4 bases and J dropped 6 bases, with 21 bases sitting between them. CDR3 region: CATSKMVSTGTAEAFF. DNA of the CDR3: TGTGCCACCAGCAAGATGGTGTCGACAGGTACGGCTGAAGCTTTCTTT.

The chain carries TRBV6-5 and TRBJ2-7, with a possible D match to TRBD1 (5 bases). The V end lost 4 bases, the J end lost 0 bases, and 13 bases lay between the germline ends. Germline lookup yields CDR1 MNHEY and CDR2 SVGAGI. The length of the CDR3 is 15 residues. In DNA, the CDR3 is TGTGCCAGCAGTTCGTCGAAAAGGGGCTCCTACGAGCAGTACTTC. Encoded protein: CASSSSKRGSYEQYF.

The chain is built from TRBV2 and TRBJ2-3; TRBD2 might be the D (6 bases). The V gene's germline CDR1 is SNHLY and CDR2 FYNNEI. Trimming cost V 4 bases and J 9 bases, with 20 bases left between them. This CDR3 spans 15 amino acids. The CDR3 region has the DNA TGTGCCAGCAGTGTAAATCCCTCCACGGGGAGGACGCAGTATTTT. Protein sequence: CASSVNPSTGRTQYF.

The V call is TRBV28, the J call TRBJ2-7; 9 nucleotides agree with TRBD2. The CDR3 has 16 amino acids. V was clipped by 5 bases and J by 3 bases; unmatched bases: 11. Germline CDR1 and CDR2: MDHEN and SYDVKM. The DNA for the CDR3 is TGTGCCAGCAGTCCCCCCCCGGCTAGCGGGAACTACGAGCAGTACTTC. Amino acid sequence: CASSPPPASGNYEQYF. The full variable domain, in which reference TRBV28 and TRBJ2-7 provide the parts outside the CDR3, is DVKVTQSSRYLVKRTGEKVFLECVQDMDHENMFWYRQDPGLGLRLIYFSYDVKMKEKGDIPEGYSVSREKKERFSLILESASTNQTSMYLCASSPPPASGNYEQYFGPGTRLTVT.

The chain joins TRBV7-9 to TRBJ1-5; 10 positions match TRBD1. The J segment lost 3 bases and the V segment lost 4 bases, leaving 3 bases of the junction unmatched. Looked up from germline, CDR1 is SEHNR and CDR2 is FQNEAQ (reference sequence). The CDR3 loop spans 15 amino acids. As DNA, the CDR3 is TGTGCCAGCAGCTCCGGGACAGGGGTCAATCAGCCCCAGCATTTT. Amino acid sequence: CASSSGTGVNQPQHF.

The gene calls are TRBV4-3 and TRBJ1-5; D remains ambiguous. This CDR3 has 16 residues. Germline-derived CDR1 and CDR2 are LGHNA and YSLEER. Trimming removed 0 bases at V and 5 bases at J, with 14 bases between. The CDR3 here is CASSQDGRGSHQPQHF. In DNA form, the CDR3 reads TGCGCCAGCAGCCAAGATGGCCGGGGATCCCATCAGCCCCAGCATTTT.

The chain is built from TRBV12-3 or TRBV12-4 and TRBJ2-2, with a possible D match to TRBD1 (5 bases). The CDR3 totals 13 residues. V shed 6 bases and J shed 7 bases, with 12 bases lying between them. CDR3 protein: CASSRQGDGELFF. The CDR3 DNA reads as TGTGCCAGCAGCCGTCAAGGGGACGGGGAGCTGTTTTTT.

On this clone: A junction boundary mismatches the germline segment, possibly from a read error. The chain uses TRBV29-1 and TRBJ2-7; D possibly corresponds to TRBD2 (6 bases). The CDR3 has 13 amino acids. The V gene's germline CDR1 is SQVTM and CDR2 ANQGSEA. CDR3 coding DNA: TGCAGCATTGATCCCAGCGGGTCCTACGAGCAGTACTTC. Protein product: CSIDPSGSYEQYF.

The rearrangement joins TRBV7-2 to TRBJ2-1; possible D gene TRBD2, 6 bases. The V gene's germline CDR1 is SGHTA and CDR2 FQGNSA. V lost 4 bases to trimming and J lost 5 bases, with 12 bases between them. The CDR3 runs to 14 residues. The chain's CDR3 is CASSSGTLNNEQFF. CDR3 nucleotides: TGTGCCAGCAGCTCCGGGACTCTCAACAATGAGCAGTTCTTC.

The CDR3 here is CASSSTVYNSPLHF. The CDR3 DNA follows: TGTGCCAGCAGCTCAACAGTCTATAATTCACCCCTCCACTTT. The chain has TRBV5-6 and TRBJ1-6; D is uncertain. Germline V lookup: CDR1 SGHDT, CDR2 YYEEEE. The CDR3 sequence is 14 residues long. Trimming cost V 3 bases and J 3 bases, with 7 bases left between them.

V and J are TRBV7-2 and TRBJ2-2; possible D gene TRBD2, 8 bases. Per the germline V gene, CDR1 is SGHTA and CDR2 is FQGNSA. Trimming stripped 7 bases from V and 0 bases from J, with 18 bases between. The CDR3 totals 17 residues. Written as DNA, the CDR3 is TGTGCCAGCAACCCGGGAGGGGGCTCTCCGAACACCGGGGAGCTGTTTTTT. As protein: CASNPGGGSPNTGELFF.

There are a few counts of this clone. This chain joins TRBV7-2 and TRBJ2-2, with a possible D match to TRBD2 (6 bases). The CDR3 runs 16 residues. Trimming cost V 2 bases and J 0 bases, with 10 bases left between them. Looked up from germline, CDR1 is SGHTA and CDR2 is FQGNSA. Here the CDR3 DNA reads TGTGCCAGCAGCTTATGGCGGGATGCGAACACCGGGGAGCTGTTTTTT. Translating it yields CASSLWRDANTGELFF.

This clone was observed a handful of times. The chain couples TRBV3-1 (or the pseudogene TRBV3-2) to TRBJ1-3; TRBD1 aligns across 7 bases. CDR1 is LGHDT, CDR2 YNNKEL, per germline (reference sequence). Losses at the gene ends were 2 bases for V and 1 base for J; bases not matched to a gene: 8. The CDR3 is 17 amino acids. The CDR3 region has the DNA TGTGCCAGCAGCCAAACGAACAGGGGCGCTTCTGGAAACACCATATATTTT. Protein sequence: CASSQTNRGASGNTIYF.

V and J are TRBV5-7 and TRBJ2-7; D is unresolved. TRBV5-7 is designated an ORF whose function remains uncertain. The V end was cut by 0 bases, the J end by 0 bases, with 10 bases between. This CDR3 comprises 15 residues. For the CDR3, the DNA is TGTGCCAGCAGCTTGGCGTATCGGGTCTCCTACGAGCAGTACTTC. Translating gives CASSLAYRVSYEQYF.